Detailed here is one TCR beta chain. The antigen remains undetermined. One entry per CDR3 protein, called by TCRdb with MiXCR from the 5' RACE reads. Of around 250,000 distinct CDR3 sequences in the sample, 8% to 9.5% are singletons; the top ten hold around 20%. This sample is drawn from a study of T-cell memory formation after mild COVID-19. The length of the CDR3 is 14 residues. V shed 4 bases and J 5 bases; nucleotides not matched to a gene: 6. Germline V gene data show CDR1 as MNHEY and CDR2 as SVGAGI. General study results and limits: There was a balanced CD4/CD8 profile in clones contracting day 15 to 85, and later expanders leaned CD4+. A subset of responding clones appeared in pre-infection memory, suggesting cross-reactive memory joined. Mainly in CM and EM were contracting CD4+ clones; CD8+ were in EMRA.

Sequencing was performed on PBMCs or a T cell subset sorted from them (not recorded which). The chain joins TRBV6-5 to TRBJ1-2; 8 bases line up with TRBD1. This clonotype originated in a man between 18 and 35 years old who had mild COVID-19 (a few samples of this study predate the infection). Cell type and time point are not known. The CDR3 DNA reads TGTGCCAGCAGTTCACCGACAGGGGAGTATGGCTACACCTTC. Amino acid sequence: CASSSPTGEYGYTF.